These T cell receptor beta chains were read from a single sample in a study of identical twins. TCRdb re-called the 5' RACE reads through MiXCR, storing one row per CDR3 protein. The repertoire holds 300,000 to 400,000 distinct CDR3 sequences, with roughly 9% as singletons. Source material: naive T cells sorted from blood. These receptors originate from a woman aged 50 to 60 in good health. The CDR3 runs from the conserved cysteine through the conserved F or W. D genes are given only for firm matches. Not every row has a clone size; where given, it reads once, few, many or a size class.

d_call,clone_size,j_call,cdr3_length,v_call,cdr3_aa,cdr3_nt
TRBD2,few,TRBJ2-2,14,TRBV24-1,CATMLAGGTGELFF,TGTGCCACCATGCTAGCGGGAGGGACCGGGGAGCTGTTTTTT
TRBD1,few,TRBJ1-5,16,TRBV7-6,CASSLEGQGENQPQHF,TGTGCCAGCAGCTTAGAGGGACAGGGGGAAAATCAGCCCCAGCATTTT
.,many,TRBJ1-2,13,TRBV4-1,CASSQSGGYGYTF,TGCGCCAGCAGCCAAAGTGGGGGCTATGGCTACACCTTC
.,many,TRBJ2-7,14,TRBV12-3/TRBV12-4,CASRSGGIGAEQYF,TGTGCCAGCAGATCCGGGGGCATAGGGGCCGAGCAGTACTTC
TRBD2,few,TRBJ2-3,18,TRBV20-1,CSAPGLAGASVSTDTQYF,TGCAGTGCTCCGGGACTAGCGGGAGCGTCAGTAAGCACAGATACGCAGTATTTT
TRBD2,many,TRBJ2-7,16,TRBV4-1,CASSQGGLAGVYEQYF,TGCGCCAGCAGCCAAGGGGGACTAGCGGGAGTCTACGAGCAGTACTTC
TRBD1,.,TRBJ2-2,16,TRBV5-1,CASSTQGALRTGELFF,TGCGCCAGCAGCACACAGGGGGCATTGAGGACCGGGGAGCTGTTTTTT
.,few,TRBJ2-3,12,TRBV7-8,CASSSVGNTQYF,TGTGCCAGCAGCTCAGTCGGCAATACGCAGTATTTT
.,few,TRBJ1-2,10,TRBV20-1,CSARDVGYTF,TGCAGTGCTAGAGATGTTGGCTACACCTTC
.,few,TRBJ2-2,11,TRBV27,CASSGGGELFF,TGTGCCAGCAGTGGGGGCGGGGAGCTGTTTTTT
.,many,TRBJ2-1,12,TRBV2,CASSDSEWEQFF,TGTGCCAGCAGTGATTCTGAATGGGAGCAGTTCTTC
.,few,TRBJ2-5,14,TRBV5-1,CASSLNGGQETQYF,TGCGCCAGCAGCTTGAACGGGGGTCAAGAGACCCAGTACTTC
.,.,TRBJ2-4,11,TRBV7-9,CASSPQDIQYF,TGTGCCAGCAGCCCCCAGGACATTCAGTACTTC
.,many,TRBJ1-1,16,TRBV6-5,CASQHSAQGWNTEAFF,TGTGCCAGCCAGCACTCCGCCCAGGGGTGGAACACTGAAGCTTTCTTT
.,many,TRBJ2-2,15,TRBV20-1,CSARDVGRDAGELFF,TGCAGTGCTAGAGATGTGGGTAGAGACGCCGGGGAGCTGTTTTTT
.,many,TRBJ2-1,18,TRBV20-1,CSVPLPGLLRGSYNEQFF,TGCAGTGTTCCTCTACCGGGACTCCTAAGGGGGTCCTACAATGAGCAGTTCTTC
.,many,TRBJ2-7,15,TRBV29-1,CSVVGTDLVQYEQYF,TGCAGCGTTGTGGGAACTGACCTAGTTCAGTACGAGCAGTACTTC
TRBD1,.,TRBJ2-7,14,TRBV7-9,CASSFPTGIYEQYF,TGTGCCAGCAGCTTCCCGACAGGGATCTACGAGCAGTACTTC
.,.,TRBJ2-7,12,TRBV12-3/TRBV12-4,CASSGGRYEQYF,TGTGCCAGCAGTGGAGGGAGGTACGAGCAGTACTTC
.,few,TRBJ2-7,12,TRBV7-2,CASSSPYYEQYF,TGTGCCAGCAGCTCGCCTTACTACGAGCAGTACTTC
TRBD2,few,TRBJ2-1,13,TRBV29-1,CSVASGRAVEQFF,TGCAGCGTAGCTAGCGGGAGGGCGGTTGAGCAGTTCTTC
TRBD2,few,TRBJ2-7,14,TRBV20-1,CSARGTAGEYEQYF,TGCAGTGCTAGAGGGACAGCGGGAGAGTACGAGCAGTACTTC
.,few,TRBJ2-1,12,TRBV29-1,CSTRRGGNEQFF,TGCAGCACAAGGAGAGGGGGTAATGAGCAGTTCTTC
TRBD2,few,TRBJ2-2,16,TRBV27,CASSPPGLLNTGELFF,TGTGCCAGCAGTCCACCGGGACTACTGAACACCGGGGAGCTGTTTTTT
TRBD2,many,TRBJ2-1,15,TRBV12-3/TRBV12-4,CASSPSRGGYNEQFF,TGTGCCAGCAGCCCCAGTCGGGGGGGTTACAATGAGCAGTTCTTC
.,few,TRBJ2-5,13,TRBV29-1,CSAETGRGETQYF,TGCAGCGCCGAGACAGGGAGGGGAGAGACCCAGTACTTC
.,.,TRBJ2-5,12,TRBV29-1,CSVVWTTETQYF,TGCAGCGTTGTCTGGACTACCGAGACCCAGTACTTC
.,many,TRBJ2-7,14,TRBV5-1,CASKLFGSSYEQYF,TGCGCCAGCAAGCTCTTCGGAAGCTCCTACGAGCAGTACTTC
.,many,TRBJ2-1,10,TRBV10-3,CAISDGMQFF,TGTGCCATCAGTGATGGCATGCAGTTCTTC
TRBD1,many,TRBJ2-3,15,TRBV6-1,CASSGTGVRTDTQYF,TGTGCCAGCAGTGGGACAGGGGTGAGAACAGATACGCAGTATTTT
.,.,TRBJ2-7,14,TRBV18,CASSPQQQGIEQYF,TGTGCCAGCTCACCGCAACAGCAGGGTATTGAGCAGTACTTC
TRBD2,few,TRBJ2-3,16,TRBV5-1,CASSLGASGRGDTQYF,TGCGCCAGCAGCTTGGGAGCTAGCGGGAGAGGAGATACGCAGTATTTT
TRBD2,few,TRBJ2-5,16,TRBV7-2,CASSSGLAGVRKTQYF,TGTGCCAGCAGCTCGGGACTAGCGGGAGTACGAAAGACCCAGTACTTC
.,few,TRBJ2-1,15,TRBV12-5,CASGLVVGTYNEQFF,TGTGCTAGTGGTTTGGTTGTAGGGACTTACAATGAGCAGTTCTTC
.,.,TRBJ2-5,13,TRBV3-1,CASSQDSGRSQYF,TGTGCCAGCAGCCAAGATTCGGGGAGGTCCCAGTACTTC
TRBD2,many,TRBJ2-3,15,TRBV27,CASSLGLAGGNTQYF,TGTGCCAGCAGTTTGGGACTAGCGGGAGGGAATACGCAGTATTTT
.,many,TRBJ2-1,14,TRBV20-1,CSALSRDFYNEQFF,TGCAGTGCTCTAAGCCGGGACTTCTACAATGAGCAGTTCTTC
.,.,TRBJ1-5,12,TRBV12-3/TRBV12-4,CASRTSAQPQHF,TGTGCCAGTAGGACATCCGCCCAGCCCCAGCATTTT
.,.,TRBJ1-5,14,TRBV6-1,CASSEGLNNQPQHF,TGTGCCAGCAGTGAGGGGTTGAACAATCAGCCCCAGCATTTT
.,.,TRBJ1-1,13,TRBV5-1,CASSPPPYTEAFF,TGCGCCAGCAGCCCCCCACCCTACACTGAAGCTTTCTTT
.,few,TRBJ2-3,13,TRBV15,CATSRENGDTQYF,TGTGCCACCAGCAGGGAAAACGGGGATACGCAGTATTTT
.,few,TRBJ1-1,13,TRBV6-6,CASRQAMNTEAFF,TGTGCCAGCAGGCAAGCTATGAACACTGAAGCTTTCTTT
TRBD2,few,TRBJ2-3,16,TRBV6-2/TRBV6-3,CASSRLAGGFGDTQYF,TGTGCCAGCAGCAGACTAGCGGGAGGCTTCGGAGATACGCAGTATTTT
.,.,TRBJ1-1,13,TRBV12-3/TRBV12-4,CASSPLMNTEAFF,TGTGCCAGCAGCCCCCTGATGAACACTGAAGCTTTCTTT
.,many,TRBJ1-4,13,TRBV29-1,CSVGSATNEKLFF,TGCAGCGTTGGATCGGCAACTAATGAAAAACTGTTTTTT
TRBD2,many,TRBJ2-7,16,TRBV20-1,CSVRGLAGAPYYEQYF,TGCAGTGTCCGAGGACTAGCGGGAGCCCCTTACTACGAGCAGTACTTC
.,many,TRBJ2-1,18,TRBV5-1,CASSPEPSRDSSSNEQFF,TGCGCCAGCAGCCCAGAGCCCAGTCGGGACTCGTCCAGCAATGAGCAGTTCTTC
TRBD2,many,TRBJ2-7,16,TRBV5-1,CASSTGLAGKVHEQYF,TGCGCCAGCAGCACCGGACTAGCGGGAAAGGTACACGAGCAGTACTTC
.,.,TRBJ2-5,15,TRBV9,CASSVTGTRRETQYF,TGTGCCAGCAGCGTCACCGGGACAAGGCGCGAGACCCAGTACTTC
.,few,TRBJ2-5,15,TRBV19,CASSIGGRQKETQYF,TGTGCCAGTAGTATTGGTGGCAGGCAAAAAGAGACCCAGTACTTC
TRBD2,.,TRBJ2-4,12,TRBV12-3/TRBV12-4,CASTGGGNIQYF,TGTGCCAGCACGGGCGGGGGAAACATTCAGTACTTC
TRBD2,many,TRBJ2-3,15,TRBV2,CASRISGRLLGTQYF,TGTGCCAGCAGGATTAGCGGGAGGCTTCTAGGTACGCAGTATTTT
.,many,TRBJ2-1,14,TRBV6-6,CASGYGRQHNEQFF,TGTGCCAGCGGGTACGGGAGACAACACAATGAGCAGTTCTTC
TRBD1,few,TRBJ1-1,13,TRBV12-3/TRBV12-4,CASSSDRGTEAFF,TGTGCCAGCAGTTCGGACAGGGGCACTGAAGCTTTCTTT
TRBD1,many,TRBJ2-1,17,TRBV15,CATSRVRSWTGGVEQFF,TGTGCCACCAGCAGAGTTAGAAGTTGGACAGGGGGCGTTGAGCAGTTCTTC
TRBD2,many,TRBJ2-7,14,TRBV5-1,CASSQISGSYEQYF,TGCGCCAGCAGCCAAATTAGCGGGTCATACGAGCAGTACTTC